This entry lists 3 T cell receptor beta chains sequenced from one sample in a study of blood T cell repertoires in COVID-19. This table comes from immunoSEQ multiplex PCR, and its TCRdb copy is limited to in-frame clones, with some not included. The sample lists more than 350,000 clones; more than 70% were seen once. The sample was peripheral blood. The receptors here all came from a woman in her twenties or thirties with COVID-19, enrolled during active disease.

V usage is TRBV4-1 and J usage is TRBJ2-1; possible D gene TRBD2, 6 bases. Germline V gives CDR1 MGHRA, CDR2 YSYEKL. The ends were cut back, 0 bases at V and 3 bases at J, with 18 bases in the middle. The CDR3 length is 18 residues. The CDR3 DNA follows: TGCGCCAGCAGCCAAGATGTTAGCGGCCCCTACCTCTACAATGAGCAGTTCTTC. It is translated as CASSQDVSGPYLYNEQFF.

V gene TRBV4-3 combines with J gene TRBJ2-1, with D unresolved. This CDR3 is built from 12 residues. Germline assignment: CDR1 LGHNA and CDR2 YSLEER. With 1 base removed from V and 9 bases from J, the gap between germline ends came to 7 bases. DNA of the CDR3: TGCGCCAGCAGCCAAGGGTTGAGTGAGCAGTTCTTC. Protein sequence: CASSQGLSEQFF.

The CDR3 region is CASKPDTVLTF. CDR3 bases: TGTGCCAGCAAACCGGACACAGTCCTCACCTTC. J is TRBJ1-2 and V is TRBV2; weak D call: TRBD1 (5 bases). CDR3 length: 11 amino acids. CDR1 is SNHLY and CDR2 is FYNNEI in the germline V gene. The ends were cut back, 7 bases at V and 13 bases at J, with 16 bases in the middle. Based on the CDR3 plus reference TRBV2 and TRBJ1-2, the full variable domain is EPEVTQTPSHQVTQMGQEVILRCVPISNHLYFYWYRQILGQKVEFLVSFYNNEISEKSEIFDDQFSVERPDGSNFTLKIRSTKLEDSAMYFCASKPDTVLTFGSGTRLTVV.